This T cell receptor (beta chain) was identified during a study of cytomegalovirus exposure and HLA in healthy donors. PCR used 60 Vbeta primers and 13 Jbeta primers. Some clones are missing from TCRdb's copy, which holds only in-frame ones; the method was immunoSEQ multiplex PCR. The table includes some 140,000 clones, 79% detected once. V was cut by 5 bases and J by 1 base, with 13 bases left in between. The CDR3 totals 15 residues. CDR1 and CDR2 from the germline V gene are MNHEY and SVGAGI. The chain carries TRBV6-5 and TRBJ2-3; the D is unclear. This clonotype was sampled from a man between 40 and 49 years old in good health and CMV-seropositive. Sequenced sample: PBMCs. The CDR3 protein is CASSPGWQRTDTQYF. The CDR3 DNA is TGTGCCAGCAGTCCGGGTTGGCAACGCACAGATACGCAGTATTTT.